The 7 T cell receptor beta chains below come from one sample, sequenced in a study of vaccination effects on CD4 cells after COVID-19. Ahead of sequencing, the ViraFEST assay grew antigen-specific CD4+ T cells using viral peptide pools. Following culture for around 10 days, CD4+ T cells were isolated. Subjects were given two BNT162b2 or mRNA-1273 vaccine doses. Antigens of these TCRs are unknown. Assay: immunoSEQ multiplex PCR; the TCRdb copy retains only in-frame clones and omits some. The repertoire holds tens of thousands of clones, with around 69% as singletons. The specimen comprised CD4+ T cells from PBMCs cultured with HCoV-229E spike peptides, sampled after COVID-19 vaccination. Every receptor here comes from a human donor who received a COVID-19 vaccine.

In the case of this clone: Distinct nucleotide sequences in the sample also encode this CDR3. The chain joins TRBV5-1 to TRBJ2-5, with D maybe TRBD2 (5 bases). The CDR3 is 13 residues long. Trimming pared 0 bases from V and 4 bases from J, leaving 7 bases between. Germline CDR1 SGHRS, CDR2 YFSETQ. The CDR3 nucleotides are TGCGCCAGCAGCTTGGGAGGAGGAGAGACCCAGTACTTC. Encoded protein: CASSLGGGETQYF.

In DNA form, the CDR3 reads TGTGCCAGCAGTTTGGCAGGACGATATGGCTACACCTTC. Protein: CASSLAGRYGYTF. The chain is built from TRBV12-3 or TRBV12-4 and TRBJ1-2; the D is unclear. V gave up 3 bases and J gave up 5 bases, with 10 bases separating them. The CDR3 length is 13 residues.

The chain joins TRBV4-3 to TRBJ1-3; D is unresolved. CDR1 is LGHNA and CDR2 is YSLEER in the germline V gene. The V gene lost 0 bases and the J gene lost 2 bases, with 8 bases spanning the gap. The CDR3 loop spans 15 amino acids. In nucleotides, the CDR3 is TGCGCCAGCAGCCAAGAATGGGCAGCTGGAAACACCATATATTTT. Translated: CASSQEWAAGNTIYF.

This chain's CDR3 is CASSYIAGAEQYV. CDR3 bases: TGTGCCAGCAGTTACATTGCAGGGGCCGAGCAGTACGTC. This sequence joins TRBV6-6 and TRBJ2-7, with D possibly matching TRBD1 (6 bases). Germline V gene data show CDR1 as MNHNY and CDR2 as SVGAGI (reference sequence). The CDR3 runs to 13 residues. Trimming removed 2 bases from V and 6 bases from J, with 11 bases in between.

CDR3 protein: CSVPPGLLYNEQFF. CDR3 nucleotides: TGCAGCGTCCCACCGGGACTCTTGTACAATGAGCAGTTCTTC. This chain uses TRBV29-1 with TRBJ2-1, with a tentative D call TRBD2 (6 bases). This CDR3 region has 14 residues. Trimming shortened V by 6 bases and J by 4 bases, and 16 bases separated the two germline ends. Germline assignment: CDR1 SQVTM and CDR2 ANQGSEA.

The rearrangement uses TRBV5-1 and TRBJ2-1; the match to TRBD1 covers 7 bases. The trim removed 2 bases at V and 7 bases at J, leaving 9 bases unmatched. Germline values: CDR1 SGHRS, CDR2 YFSETQ. CDR3 length: 15 amino acids. The DNA of the CDR3 is TGCGCCAGCAGCTTTACAGGGGTTCTTGGTAATGAGCAGTTCTTC. Amino acids: CASSFTGVLGNEQFF.

This clone was found a few times. The chain couples TRBV5-1 to TRBJ2-1; no definite D call. The germline gives CDR1 SGHRS, CDR2 YFSETQ. The CDR3 consists of 12 residues. Between the trimmed V and J ends, which lost 0 bases and 6 bases, there was a span of 4 bases. The CDR3 spells CASSLALNEQFF. The CDR3, as DNA: TGCGCCAGCAGCTTGGCCCTCAATGAGCAGTTCTTC.